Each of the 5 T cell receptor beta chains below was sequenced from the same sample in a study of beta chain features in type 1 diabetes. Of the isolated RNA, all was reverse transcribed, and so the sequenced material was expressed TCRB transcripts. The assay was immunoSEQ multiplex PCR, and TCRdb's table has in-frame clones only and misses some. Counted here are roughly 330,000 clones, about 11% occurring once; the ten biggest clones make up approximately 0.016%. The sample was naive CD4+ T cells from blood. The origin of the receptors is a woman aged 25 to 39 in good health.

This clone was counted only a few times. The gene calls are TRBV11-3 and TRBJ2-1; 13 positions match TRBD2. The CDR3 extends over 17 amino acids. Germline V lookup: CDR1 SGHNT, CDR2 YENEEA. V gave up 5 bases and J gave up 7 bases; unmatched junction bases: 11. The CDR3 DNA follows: TGTGCCAGCAGCCCAAAACGGGGACTAGCGGGAACTAATGAGCAGTTCTTC. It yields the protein CASSPKRGLAGTNEQFF. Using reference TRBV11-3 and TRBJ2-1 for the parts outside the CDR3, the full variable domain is EAGVVQSPRYKIIEKKQPVAFWCNPISGHNTLYWYLQNLGQGPELLIRYENEEAVDDSQLPKDRFSAERLKGVDSTLKIQPAELGDSAVYLCASSPKRGLAGTNEQFFGPGTRLTVL.

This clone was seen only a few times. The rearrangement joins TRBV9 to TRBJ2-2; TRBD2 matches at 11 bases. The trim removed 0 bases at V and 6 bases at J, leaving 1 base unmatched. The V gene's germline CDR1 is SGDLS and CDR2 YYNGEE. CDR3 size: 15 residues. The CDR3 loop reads CASSVGLAGPGELFF. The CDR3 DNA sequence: TGTGCCAGCAGCGTAGGACTAGCGGGACCCGGGGAGCTGTTTTTT.

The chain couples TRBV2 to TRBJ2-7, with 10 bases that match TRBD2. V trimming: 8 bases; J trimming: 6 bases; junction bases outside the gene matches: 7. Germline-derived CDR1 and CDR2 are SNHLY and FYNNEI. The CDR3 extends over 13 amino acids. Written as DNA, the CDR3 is TGTGCCAGCCGGCCTAGCGGGAGTGGCGAGCAGTACTTC. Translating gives CASRPSGSGEQYF.

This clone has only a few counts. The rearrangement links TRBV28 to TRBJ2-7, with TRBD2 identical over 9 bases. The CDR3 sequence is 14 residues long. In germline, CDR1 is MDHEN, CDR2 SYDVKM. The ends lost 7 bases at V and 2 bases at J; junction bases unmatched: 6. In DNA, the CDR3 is TGTGCCAGCACGTCTGCTAGCGGGGCCTACGAGCAGTACTTC. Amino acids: CASTSASGAYEQYF.

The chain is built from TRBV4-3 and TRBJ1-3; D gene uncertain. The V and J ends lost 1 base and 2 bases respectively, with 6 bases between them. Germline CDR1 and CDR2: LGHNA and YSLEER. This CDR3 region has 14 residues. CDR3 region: CASSQVQAGNTIYF. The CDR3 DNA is TGCGCCAGCAGCCAAGTTCAGGCTGGAAACACCATATATTTT.